The 8 T cell receptor beta chains reported below all come from one sample, sequenced in a study of human thymus T cells. Sequencing used immunoSEQ multiplex PCR; TCRdb keeps in-frame clones, though not all of them. Here the sample spans some 78,000 clones, 96% being singletons. The thymus was resected at corrective cardiac surgery. The sequenced material came from thymus tissue. Receptors originate from a boy under two years old with a congenital heart defect but otherwise immunologically healthy.

The chain couples TRBV14 to TRBJ2-2; no clear D. The CDR3 is 15 amino acids. V was shortened by 4 bases and J by 1 base, with 10 bases between the two germline ends. Germline V gene data show CDR1 as SGHDN and CDR2 as FVKESK. CDR3 in DNA: TGTGCCAGCAGCCGAGAGTCGCTGAACACCGGGGAGCTGTTTTTT. Its protein is CASSRESLNTGELFF.

This chain joins TRBV4-3 and TRBJ1-6, with 9 bases matching TRBD1. The CDR3 totals 17 residues. Germline CDR1 LGHNA, CDR2 YSLEER. V lost 7 bases to trimming and J lost 4 bases; unmatched junction nucleotides: 11. The CDR3 nucleotides are TGCGCCAGCAACTATCTGACAGGGGGGGGATATAATTCACCCCTCCACTTT. It translates to CASNYLTGGGYNSPLHF.

The chain carries TRBV19 and TRBJ1-3, with a possible D match to TRBD1 (5 bases). Germline loops: CDR1 LNHDA, CDR2 SQIVND (reference sequence). The CDR3 is 17 residues long. The ends were cut back, 5 bases at V and 0 bases at J, with 17 bases in the middle. The DNA of the CDR3 is TGTGCCAGTAGTCCTCCACTCCAGGGCGTCTCTGGAAACACCATATATTTT. This codes for CASSPPLQGVSGNTIYF.

The chain employs TRBV5-6 and TRBJ2-7; D tentatively reads TRBD1 or TRBD2 (6 bases each). This CDR3 is built from 15 residues. V was clipped by 3 bases and J by 4 bases, with 17 bases between them. Germline-derived CDR1 and CDR2 are SGHDT and YYEEEE. CDR3: CASSCHGGRPYEQYF. The CDR3 nucleotides are TGTGCCAGCAGCTGCCACGGGGGCCGACCATACGAGCAGTACTTC.

This sequence joins TRBV10-3 and TRBJ2-1, with TRBD2 matching over 13 bases. The CDR3 is made up of 18 amino acids. CDR1 and CDR2 from the germline V gene are ENHRY and SYGVKD. The J segment lost 0 bases and the V segment lost 3 bases, leaving 5 bases of the junction unmatched. The CDR3 region is CAISDYRTSGSSYNEQFF. DNA for the CDR3: TGTGCCATCAGTGATTATCGGACTAGCGGGAGCTCCTACAATGAGCAGTTCTTC.

The V and J genes are TRBV19 and TRBJ1-4; 9 bases are a match to TRBD1. CDR1 is LNHDA, CDR2 SQIVND, per germline (reference sequence). The CDR3 runs to 15 residues. V gave up 1 base and J gave up 8 bases; unmatched junction bases: 5. CDR3 amino acids: CASSIGGQGREKLFF. The CDR3 DNA reads TGTGCCAGTAGTATAGGGGGACAGGGAAGAGAAAAACTGTTTTTT.

The gene calls are TRBV4-1 and TRBJ1-1, with unresolved D. The V gene's germline CDR1 is MGHRA and CDR2 YSYEKL. The CDR3 contains 17 residues. The germline V and J ends were trimmed by 0 bases and 3 bases, with 17 bases remaining between them. The CDR3, as DNA: TGCGCCAGCAGCCAAGATCAAGGGAATGGATTGGACACTGAAGCTTTCTTT. Translating it yields CASSQDQGNGLDTEAFF.

The chain carries TRBV2 and TRBJ2-2, with D tentatively TRBD1 (5 bases). CDR3 size: 20 residues. Germline V gene sequence: CDR1 SNHLY, CDR2 FYNNEI. With 5 bases removed from V and 0 bases from J, the gap between germline ends came to 25 bases. CDR3 bases: TGTGCCAGCAGTCAACCGGGCCGAAGGGGCGTCTATGCGAACACCGGGGAGCTGTTTTTT. Protein product: CASSQPGRRGVYANTGELFF.